This T cell receptor beta chain comes out of a study of radiotherapy plus CTLA-4 blockade in lung cancer. The wider study: Objective responses were observed in approximately 17% of patients, and disease control was achieved by 30% to 35%.

Looked up from germline, CDR1 is SGHTA and CDR2 is FQGNSA. There are 15 residues in the CDR3. The ends were cut back, 1 base at V and 10 bases at J, with 14 bases in the middle. The assay was immunoSEQ multiplex PCR, and TCRdb's table has in-frame clones only and misses some. The table shows more than 90,000 clones, with 81% occurring only once. V is TRBV7-2 and J is TRBJ1-6, with D uncertain. This TCR was recovered from a human donor with non-small cell lung cancer that progressed on radiotherapy plus ipilimumab. Some clones in this sample may be carry-over from other donors' samples. The source material was peripheral blood, sampled from a patient treated with radiotherapy plus ipilimumab. CDR3 protein: CASSLDGVVGSPLHF. Written as DNA, the CDR3 is TGTGCCAGCAGCTTAGATGGGGTTGTTGGGTCACCCCTCCACTTT. Full variable domain (missing parts from reference TRBV7-2 and TRBJ1-6): GAGVSQSPSNKVTEKGKDVELRCDPISGHTALYWYRQSLGQGLEFLIYFQGNSAPDKSGLPSDRFSAERTGGSVSTLTIQRTQQEDSAVYLCASSLDGVVGSPLHFGNGTRLTVT.